This passage covers 12 T cell receptor beta chains from one sample sequenced in a study of preoperative IRX-2 immunotherapy in early breast cancer. Profiling relied on immunoSEQ multiplex PCR, and the TCRdb table lists in-frame clones only, not all of them. The sample has around 35,000 clones; 90% to 95% are singletons. The treatment denotes: preoperative locoregional IRX-2 cytokine immunotherapy. This sample was gathered from a patient treated with IRX-2 immunotherapy. The source of these receptors is a human donor with breast cancer.

The rearrangement uses TRBV4-2 and TRBJ2-1; no definite D call. The ends were cut back, 0 bases at V and 9 bases at J, with 12 bases in the middle. CDR1 is LGHNA and CDR2 is YNFKEQ in the germline V gene. The CDR3 covers 14 residues. Written as DNA, the CDR3 is TGTGCCAGCAGCCAAGAAGGCAGAGCGAGTGAGCAGTTCTTC. Translating gives CASSQEGRASEQFF.

This clone was seen once. The chain recombines TRBV27 with TRBJ2-6; 8 bases fit TRBD1. The V and J ends lost 4 bases and 3 bases, in that order; junction bases with no gene match: 2. Germline CDR1 reads MNHEY; CDR2 reads SMNVEV (reference sequence). This CDR3 contains 15 residues. The CDR3 DNA is TGTGCCAGCAGTTACAGGGGGTATGGGGCCAACGTCCTGACTTTC. Protein product: CASSYRGYGANVLTF.

The chain employs TRBV2 and TRBJ2-3, with 8 nucleotides matching TRBD2. V shed 4 bases, J shed 1 base, and the junction held 4 bases outside the gene matches. This CDR3 contains 15 residues. Germline CDR1 is SNHLY and CDR2 is FYNNEI. CDR3 protein: CASSGATSGTDTQYF. The CDR3 DNA reads as TGTGCCAGCAGTGGGGCGACTAGCGGCACAGATACGCAGTATTTT.

The rearrangement links TRBV28 to TRBJ1-1; no definite D call. Trimming removed 4 bases at V and 2 bases at J, with 14 bases between. The germline V gene encodes CDR1 MDHEN and CDR2 SYDVKM. The CDR3 runs to 15 residues. In nucleotides, the CDR3 is TGTGCCAGCAGTTCCTTTATTAGGAGTAACACTGAAGCTTTCTTT. It yields the protein CASSSFIRSNTEAFF.

This rearrangement joins TRBV11-2 to TRBJ2-3; the D call may be TRBD1 or TRBD2 (5 bases each). Germline V gene lookup returns CDR1 SGHAT and CDR2 FQNNGV. V lost 4 bases to trimming and J lost 3 bases, with 5 bases between them. The CDR3 is 12 amino acids. The CDR3 DNA sequence: TGTGCCAGCAGCTGGGGGACAGATACGCAGTATTTT. Its translation: CASSWGTDTQYF.

The chain is built from TRBV4-2 and TRBJ1-2; 12 bases match TRBD1. After removal of 1 base from V and 7 bases from J, the junction contained 13 bases not matched to a gene. Germline CDR1 LGHNA, CDR2 YNFKEQ. This CDR3 spans 18 amino acids. In DNA form, the CDR3 reads TGTGCCAGCAGCCAAGCCGAAGGGACAGGGGGCCGGTTGGGTGGCTACACCTTC. Residues: CASSQAEGTGGRLGGYTF.

CDR3 region: CASSSSSPGGEKLFF. CDR3 bases: TGTGCCAGTAGTTCGTCATCTCCGGGGGGTGAAAAACTGTTTTTT. The rearrangement joins TRBV19 to TRBJ1-4; a weak D match, TRBD1 (5 bases). From germline, CDR1 is LNHDA and CDR2 SQIVND (reference sequence). The CDR3 contains 15 residues. Trimming stripped 5 bases from V and 7 bases from J, with 17 bases between.

The V gene is TRBV28, the J gene TRBJ2-1; TRBD2 agrees at 7 bases. From germline, CDR1 is MDHEN and CDR2 SYDVKM. There are 15 residues in the CDR3. Trimming removed 3 bases from V and 12 bases from J; junction bases left unmatched: 14. CDR3 sequence (DNA): TGTGCCAGCAGTTTTGCTGCGGGAGAAAGGGAGGTGCAGTTCTTC. Its protein is CASSFAAGEREVQFF.

By sample fraction, this clone is medium-sized. This chain links TRBV28 with TRBJ2-1, with a possible D match to TRBD2 (5 bases). This CDR3 is built from 16 residues. The V gene lost 2 bases and the J gene lost 7 bases, with 18 bases spanning the gap. From germline, CDR1 is MDHEN and CDR2 SYDVKM. The CDR3 sequence is CASSLGSVLVGNEQFF. CDR3 DNA: TGTGCCAGCAGTTTAGGGAGCGTGCTGGTAGGGAATGAGCAGTTCTTC.

The chain couples TRBV7-3 to TRBJ1-2, with D possibly TRBD1 on 5 matching bases. The CDR3 covers 17 residues. Germline V gene lookup returns CDR1 SGHTA and CDR2 FQGTGA. V lost 0 bases to trimming and J lost 2 bases, with 16 bases between them. The DNA of the CDR3 is TGTGCCAGCAGCTTAACGGGAGGGTCCGGGGGAAACTATGGCTACACCTTC. It codes for CASSLTGGSGGNYGYTF.

DNA for the CDR3: TGTGCCAGCGGCCGGGCGGGTCCATGGACAGCCAATGAGCAGTTCTTC. This gives the protein CASGRAGPWTANEQFF. This chain joins TRBV27 and TRBJ2-1; a possible D gene is TRBD1 (6 bases). Germline V CDR1 and CDR2: MNHEY, SMNVEV (reference sequence). The CDR3 extends over 16 amino acids. Trimming shortened V by 8 bases and J by 6 bases, and 23 bases separated the two germline ends.

The V gene is TRBV7-2, the J gene TRBJ2-1, with D perhaps given as TRBD1 or TRBD2 (6 bases each). CDR1 and CDR2 from the germline V gene are SGHTA and FQGNSA. This CDR3 has 13 amino acids. Between the trimmed V and J ends, which lost 5 bases and 12 bases, there was a span of 17 bases. The CDR3 reads CASSIIAQGGQFF. The CDR3, as DNA: TGTGCCAGCAGCATCATCGCACAGGGAGGGCAGTTCTTC.